What follows is one T cell receptor beta chain and its context. Its cognate antigen is unknown. The analysis combined second doses at about 4 or about 12 weeks. Germline trimming cut 3 bases from V and 4 bases from J; bases unmatched to any gene: 2. Germline loops: CDR1 MNHNS, CDR2 SASEGT. This CDR3 contains 14 residues. The data originate from a study of T cell responses to AZD1222 COVID-19 vaccine. General study findings and limits: White British donors predominated, females outnumbered males, and clonal diversity was possibly underestimated. Samples come after the peak T cell response, not at day 14. CD4 TCRs covered the whole spike, strongest at regions 160-218 and 743-854.

Profiled with immunoSEQ multiplex PCR; TCRdb holds only in-frame clones, not every one. Here the sample spans some 200,000 clones, approximately 90% being singletons. The clonotype comes from an adult who received the AZD1222 COVID-19 vaccine. The sample was peripheral blood, taken 28 days after the second AZD1222 dose. J is TRBJ1-4 and V is TRBV6-1; the match to TRBD1 covers 7 bases. In DNA, the CDR3 is TGTGCCAGCAGTGAGACAGGGTTTAATGAAAAACTGTTTTTT. Protein product: CASSETGFNEKLFF.